This T cell receptor beta chain was recovered during a study of T cells in tumors after PD-1 blockade (dated by TCRdb to between 2018 and 2021). Notes on the research overall: Patients with prior checkpoint blockade, systemic immunosuppressant use, or recent radiotherapy or other anti-cancer therapy within 4 weeks were excluded. Pembrolizumab 200 mg every 3 weeks or cemiplimab 350 mg every 2 weeks was administered to patients. A subset of patients also received ongoing daily vismodegib 150 mg during anti-PD-1 treatment. On average, peripheral blood samples had some 110,000 TCR templates (range about 23,000-280,000) and 35,000 to 45,000 unique clonotypes. The study performed paired single-cell RNA and TCR sequencing on site-matched tumors from BCC or SCC patients before and after anti-PD-1 therapy. Bulk TCR sequencing was performed on more than nine peripheral blood samples from about five patients to compare blood and tumor clonotypes. Clinical response was assessed using RECIST version 1.1.

General conclusions and limits of the study: The source of novel T cell clones was not identified, and lymphoid organs or rare unexpanded clones within the tumor or the tumor periphery could be included among the possible sources. About 39% of tumor TCR clonotypes were found in blood, and some novel exhausted tumor clones appeared in pre-treatment blood, suggesting peripheral recruitment.

For this clone: No antigen is known for it. The record has no base qualities; no much larger clone is one base away.

Sample time point, as interpreted from the label and publication: after anti-PD-1 therapy. Genomic DNA extracted from tumor biopsies or peripheral blood was used for bulk TCRbeta sequencing, with input ranging from about 550 ng to 6,004 ng. Histologically proven advanced or metastatic basal or squamous cell carcinoma was present in all patients, all of whom were poor candidates for surgical resection. Of the ten to eleven patients making up the basal cell carcinoma cohort, several underwent bulk tumor TCR sequencing. The germline ends are 10 bases apart after V is trimmed by 2 bases and J by 5 bases. Inclusive of the bounding cysteine and phenylalanine, the CDR3 is 14 residues long. The CDR3 DNA has 42 bases and is translated from base 1. The germline V gene encodes CDR1 WSHSY and CDR2 SAAADI. The immunoSEQ platform was used to carry out deep TCRbeta sequencing. From the authors' description of their analysis: Only productive rearrangements were exported from the immunoSEQ Analyzer for further analysis. T cell phenotypes were assigned to bulk TCRbeta clonotypes by matching the clonotypes to single-cell RNA+TCR-seq clones with the same TCRbeta sequence. Clone enrichment in tumor was computed as tumor frequency divided by PBMC frequency from bulk TCR sequencing. TCRs were grouped by GLIPH into specificity groups, defined as clusters of distinct TCRs likely recognizing common antigens via shared CDR3 motifs. TCRdb carries this immuneACCESS record with in-frame sequences only. Its versions omit some clonotypes, under half of them owing to an unresolved V gene in the studies checked, with the rest unexplained. Clonal size and the V and J genes are those of that table, whereas D and trimming came from the DNA. This sample has about 63,000 clones in its table, and 74% of those were observed once. Jointly, the top ten make up about 4.8% of the sample.

Material: PBMCs, obtained after anti-PD-1 treatment. The sequence joins TRBV10-2 to TRBJ1-5, with an unclear D gene assignment. This TCR derives from a human donor with basal cell carcinoma. For the CDR3, the sequence is CASSETTWDQPQHF. At the DNA level, the sequence is TGCGCCAGCAGTGAGACAACTTGGGATCAGCCCCAGCATTTT.